Listed here is a single TCR beta chain. Its cognate antigen is unknown. There are 16 residues in the CDR3. Per the germline V gene, CDR1 is SGHNT and CDR2 is YENEEA. V lost 5 bases and J 0 bases, leaving 14 bases between the germline ends. The source of the sample is a study of T cells in localized non-small cell lung cancer. Study-wide points: Sequencing covered just one tumor region, so heterogeneity cannot be ruled out. Adjacent uninvolved lung had the highest clonality, suggesting focused antigen responses. Of the top 100 tumor clones, median roughly 60 were in adjacent lung, 25 to 35 among its top 100.

Data came from immunoSEQ multiplex PCR; TCRdb stores just in-frame clones and leaves some out. In the table there are roughly 3,800 clones, roughly 33% of which are singletons. The sample in question was lung tumor tissue, obtained before any cancer treatment. This chain joins TRBV11-3 and TRBJ1-3; D is unresolved. The source is a male donor aged 60 or over with stage III lung adenocarcinoma. This CDR3 reads CASSRRSHLSGNTIYF. CDR3 in DNA: TGTGCCAGCAGCCGACGATCGCACCTCTCTGGAAACACCATATATTTT.